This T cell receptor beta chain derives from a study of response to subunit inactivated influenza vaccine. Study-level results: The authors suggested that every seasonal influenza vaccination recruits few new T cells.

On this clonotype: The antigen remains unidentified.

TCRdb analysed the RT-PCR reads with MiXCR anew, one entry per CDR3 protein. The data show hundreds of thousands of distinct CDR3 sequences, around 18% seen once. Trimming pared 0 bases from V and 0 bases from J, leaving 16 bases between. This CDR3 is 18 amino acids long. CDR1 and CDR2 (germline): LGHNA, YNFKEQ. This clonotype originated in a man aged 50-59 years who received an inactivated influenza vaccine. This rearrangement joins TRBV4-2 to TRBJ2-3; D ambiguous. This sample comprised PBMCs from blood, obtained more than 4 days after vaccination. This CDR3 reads CASSQEWAGYTSTDTQYF. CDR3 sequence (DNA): TGTGCCAGCAGCCAAGAGTGGGCCGGCTATACTAGCACAGATACGCAGTATTTT.